This T cell receptor beta chain was recovered during a study of cytotoxic CD8 clonotypes in ibrutinib-treated CLL. Study as a whole: After a median of around 70 months, some 14 patients stayed remitted and 12 progressed; responses had been partial in about 24 and complete in 2.

Assay: immunoSEQ multiplex PCR; the TCRdb copy retains only in-frame clones and omits some. The sample includes some 15,000 clones, about two thirds seen only once; the top ten take roughly two fifths. Germline values: CDR1 SGHDT, CDR2 YYEEEE. Trimming removed 4 bases from V and 4 bases from J; junction bases left unmatched: 6. This CDR3 has 15 residues. Material: PBMCs, obtained before ibrutinib treatment. This rearrangement joins TRBV5-6 to TRBJ2-3, with 10 nucleotides matching TRBD2. This receptor was obtained from a human donor with chronic lymphocytic leukemia. The CDR3 DNA reads as TGTGCCAGCAGCCAAGCGGGGGGGCCCGCAGATACGCAGTATTTT. Its translation: CASSQAGGPADTQYF.